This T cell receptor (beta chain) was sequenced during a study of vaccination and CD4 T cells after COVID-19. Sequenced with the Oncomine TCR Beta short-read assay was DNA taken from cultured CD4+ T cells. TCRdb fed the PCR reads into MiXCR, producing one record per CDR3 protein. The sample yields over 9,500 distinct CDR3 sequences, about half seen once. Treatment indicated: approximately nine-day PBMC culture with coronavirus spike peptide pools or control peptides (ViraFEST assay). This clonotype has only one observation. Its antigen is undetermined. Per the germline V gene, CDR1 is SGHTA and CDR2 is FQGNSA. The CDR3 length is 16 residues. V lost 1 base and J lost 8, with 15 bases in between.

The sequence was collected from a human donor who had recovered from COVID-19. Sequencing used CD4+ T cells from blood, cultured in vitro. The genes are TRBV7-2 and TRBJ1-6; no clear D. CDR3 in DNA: TGTGCCAGCAGCTTAGTCGCAGGAGTTTTGGATTCACCCCTCCACTTT. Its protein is CASSLVAGVLDSPLHF. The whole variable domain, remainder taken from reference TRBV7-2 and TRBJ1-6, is GAGVSQSPSNKVTEKGKDVELRCDPISGHTALYWYRQSLGQGLEFLIYFQGNSAPDKSGLPSDRFSAERTGGSVSTLTIQRTQQEDSAVYLCASSLVAGVLDSPLHFGNGTRLTVT.